The 2 T cell receptor beta chains in this list originate from one sample, sequenced in a study of T cell responses to AZD1222 COVID-19 vaccine. Assay used: immunoSEQ multiplex PCR; TCRdb lists only in-frame clones, some missing. The table has over 110,000 clones, roughly nine tenths seen once. Source: peripheral blood, taken 28 days after the second AZD1222 dose. The receptor source for this set is an adult who received the AZD1222 COVID-19 vaccine.

The genes are TRBV5-5 and TRBJ2-7; possibly TRBD1 for D (5 bases). This CDR3 has 13 amino acids. Trimming pared 3 bases from V and 2 bases from J, leaving 9 bases between. From germline, CDR1 is SGHKS and CDR2 YYEKEE (reference sequence). CDR3 in DNA: TGTGCCAGCAGCTCACAGGATACCTACGAGCAGTACTTC. Residues: CASSSQDTYEQYF.

The count of this clone is one. The chain combines TRBV11-3 with TRBJ2-3; D not certain. V was pared by 1 base and J by 5 bases, with 7 bases between. Germline lookup yields CDR1 SGHNT and CDR2 YENEEA. This CDR3 is built from 13 residues. The CDR3 DNA sequence: TGTGCCAGCAGCTTAGTCTTCGAAGATACGCAGTATTTT. Its protein product is CASSLVFEDTQYF.